These T cell receptor beta chains were read from a single sample in a study of CD8 T cells in ankylosing spondylitis. MiXCR, run by TCRdb on the 5' RACE reads, gives a single entry per CDR3 protein. The repertoire includes 750,000 to 850,000 distinct CDR3 sequences, approximately 12% of them detected once, and just over 0.5% sits in the top ten. Sequencing used blood, either unsorted or a sorted T cell fraction (not recorded which). The receptors derive from a male donor with ankylosing spondylitis. The CDR3 runs from the conserved cysteine through the conserved F or W. D genes are given only for firm matches. Not all rows give a size; the values are once, few, many and, for expanded clones, a class.

TRBV3-1	many	-	TRBJ1-1	CASSLGGSRTEAFF	TGTGCCAGCAGCCTGGGGGGTTCGAGGACTGAAGCTTTCTTT
TRBV29-1	many	-	TRBJ2-1	CSVEEGDASSYNEQFF	TGCAGCGTTGAAGAGGGGGACGCGAGCTCCTACAATGAGCAGTTCTTC
TRBV7-2	-	-	TRBJ1-2	CASSPRLYYGYTF	TGTGCCAGCAGTCCCCGGCTCTACTATGGCTACACCTTC
TRBV7-2	-	-	TRBJ2-3	CASKGWRTTTDTQYF	TGTGCCAGCAAAGGGTGGCGGACGACCACAGATACGCAGTATTTT
TRBV7-2	many	-	TRBJ2-1	CASSLGTVNNEQFF	TGTGCCAGCAGCTTAGGGACGGTAAACAATGAGCAGTTCTTC
TRBV4-3	-	TRBD2	TRBJ2-3	CASSQEARLAVLSTDTQYF	TGCGCCAGCAGCCAAGAAGCGCGACTAGCGGTCCTGAGCACAGATACGCAGTATTTT
TRBV6-2/TRBV6-3	few	-	TRBJ1-5	CATSRQAHNQPQHF	TGTGCCACTTCGAGGCAGGCCCACAATCAGCCCCAGCATTTT
TRBV20-1	few	-	TRBJ2-7	CSARGFTYEQYF	TGCAGTGCTAGGGGGTTCACCTACGAGCAGTACTTC
TRBV11-1	few	-	TRBJ1-3	CASSLQVSQRLSGNTIYF	TGTGCCAGCAGCTTACAGGTATCCCAGAGACTCTCTGGAAACACCATATATTTT
TRBV5-1	-	TRBD1	TRBJ2-3	CASSQGDTDTQYF	TGCGCCAGCAGCCAGGGGGACACAGATACGCAGTATTTT
TRBV4-3	-	-	TRBJ1-5	CASSQDNRAQPQHF	TGCGCCAGCAGCCAAGACAACAGGGCTCAGCCCCAGCATTTT